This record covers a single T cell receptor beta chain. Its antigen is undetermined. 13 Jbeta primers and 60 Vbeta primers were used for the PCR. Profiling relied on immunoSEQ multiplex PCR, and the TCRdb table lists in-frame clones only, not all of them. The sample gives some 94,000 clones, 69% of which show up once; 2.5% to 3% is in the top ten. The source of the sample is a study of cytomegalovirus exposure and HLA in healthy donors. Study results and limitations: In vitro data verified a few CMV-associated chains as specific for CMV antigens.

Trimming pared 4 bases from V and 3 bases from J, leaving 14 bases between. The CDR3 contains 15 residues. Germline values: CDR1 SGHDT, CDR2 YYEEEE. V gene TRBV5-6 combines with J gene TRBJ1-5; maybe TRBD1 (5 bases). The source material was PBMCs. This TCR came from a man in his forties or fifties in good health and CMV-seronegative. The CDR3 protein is CASSINRFPNQPQHF. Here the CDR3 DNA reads TGTGCCAGCAGCATTAACAGGTTTCCCAATCAGCCCCAGCATTTT.